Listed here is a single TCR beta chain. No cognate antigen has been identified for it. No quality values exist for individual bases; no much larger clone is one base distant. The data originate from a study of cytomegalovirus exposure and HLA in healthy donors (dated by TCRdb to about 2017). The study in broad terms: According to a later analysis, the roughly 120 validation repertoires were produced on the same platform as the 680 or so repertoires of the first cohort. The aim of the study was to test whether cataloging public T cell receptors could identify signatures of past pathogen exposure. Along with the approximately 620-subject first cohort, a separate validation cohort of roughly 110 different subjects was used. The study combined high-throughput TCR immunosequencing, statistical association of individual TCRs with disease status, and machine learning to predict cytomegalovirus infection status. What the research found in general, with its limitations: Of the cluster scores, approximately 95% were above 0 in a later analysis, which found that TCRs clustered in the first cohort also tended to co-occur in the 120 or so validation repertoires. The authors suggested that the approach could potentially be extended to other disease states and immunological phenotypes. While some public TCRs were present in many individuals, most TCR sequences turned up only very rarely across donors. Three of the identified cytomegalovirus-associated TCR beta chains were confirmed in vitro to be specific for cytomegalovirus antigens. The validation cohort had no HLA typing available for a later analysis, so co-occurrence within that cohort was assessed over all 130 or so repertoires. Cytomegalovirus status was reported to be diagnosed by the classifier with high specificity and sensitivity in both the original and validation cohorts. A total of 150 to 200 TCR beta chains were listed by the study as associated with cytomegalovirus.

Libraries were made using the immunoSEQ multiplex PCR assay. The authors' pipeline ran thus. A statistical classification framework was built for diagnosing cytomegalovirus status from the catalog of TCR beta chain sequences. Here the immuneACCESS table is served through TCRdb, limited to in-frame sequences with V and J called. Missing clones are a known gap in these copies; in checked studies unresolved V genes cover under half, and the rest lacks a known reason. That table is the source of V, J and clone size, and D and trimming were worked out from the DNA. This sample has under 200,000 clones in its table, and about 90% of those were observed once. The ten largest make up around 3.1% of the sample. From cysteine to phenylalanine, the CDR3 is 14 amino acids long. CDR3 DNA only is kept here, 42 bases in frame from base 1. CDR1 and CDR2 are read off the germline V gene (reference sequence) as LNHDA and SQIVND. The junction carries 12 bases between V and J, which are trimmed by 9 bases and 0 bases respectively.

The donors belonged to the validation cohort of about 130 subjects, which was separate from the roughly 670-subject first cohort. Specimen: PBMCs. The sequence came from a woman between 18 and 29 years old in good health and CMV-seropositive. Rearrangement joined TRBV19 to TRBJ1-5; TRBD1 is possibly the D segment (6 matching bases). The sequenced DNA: TGTGCCAGCGGACAGATTTATAGCAATCAGCCCCAGCATTTT. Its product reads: CASGQIYSNQPQHF.